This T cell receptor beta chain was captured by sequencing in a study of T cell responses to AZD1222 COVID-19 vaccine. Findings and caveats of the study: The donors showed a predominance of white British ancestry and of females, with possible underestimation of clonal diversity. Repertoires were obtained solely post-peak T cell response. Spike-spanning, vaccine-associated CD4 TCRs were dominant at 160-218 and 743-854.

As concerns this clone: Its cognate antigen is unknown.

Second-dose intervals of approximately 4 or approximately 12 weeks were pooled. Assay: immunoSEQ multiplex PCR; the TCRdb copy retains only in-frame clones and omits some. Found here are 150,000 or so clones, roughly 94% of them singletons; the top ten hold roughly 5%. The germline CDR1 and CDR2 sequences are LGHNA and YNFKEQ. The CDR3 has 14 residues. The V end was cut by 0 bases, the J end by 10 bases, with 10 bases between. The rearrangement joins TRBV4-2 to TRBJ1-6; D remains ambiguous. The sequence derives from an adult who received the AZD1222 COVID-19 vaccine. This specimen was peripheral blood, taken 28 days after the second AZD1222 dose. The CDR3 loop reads CASSQEGLGSPLHF. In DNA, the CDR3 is TGTGCCAGCAGCCAAGAAGGGTTAGGCTCACCCCTCCACTTT.